The text below deals with one T cell receptor beta chain. Antigen unknown. The data were obtained in a study of blood T cell dynamics during melanoma immunotherapy. The overall study: Standard first-line treatment here was pembrolizumab or nivolumab plus ipilimumab in metastatic melanoma. Whole-study results and caveats: Clones driving repertoire changes may be melanoma-specific or general immune activation. Disease-control patients' PBMC repertoires became either more clonal or more diverse at W3.

The table came from immunoSEQ multiplex PCR; TCRdb's copy has only in-frame clones and leaves some out. Among about 12,000 clones, 85% to 90% were seen once, and the ten largest hold about 4%. Stated time point: week 3, after first cycle of checkpoint inhibitor. Prior systemic cancer therapy, immunosuppressant use and other active malignancies excluded patients. Specimen: blood, collected from a patient treated with checkpoint blockade. The TCR comes from a human donor with melanoma.

The CDR3 region is CASSSLDRGGEQYF. In nucleotides, the CDR3 is TGTGCCAGCAGTTCGTTGGACAGGGGGGGCGAGCAGTACTTC. The chain is built from TRBV6-5 and TRBJ2-7, with 10 bases that match TRBD1. The CDR3 consists of 14 residues. In germline, CDR1 is MNHEY, CDR2 SVGAGI. V gave up 4 bases and J gave up 6 bases; unmatched junction bases: 6.